Reported below is one T cell receptor beta chain. Enrolled during active infection, Seattle patients were then followed longitudinally. TCRdb's copy holds only in-frame clones and misses some; the assay was immunoSEQ multiplex PCR. The sample shows roughly 230,000 clones, 85% to 95% of them seen only once. The record originates from a study of blood T cell repertoires in COVID-19. Background on the study: There were acute and convalescent COVID-19 samples, and they came from the United States, Italy and Spain. The cDNA or gDNA used as material had been derived from T cells, B-cell-depleted T cells, or PBMCs.

Input material: peripheral blood. This receptor was taken from a man between 25 and 39 years old with COVID-19, enrolled during active disease.

The DNA of the CDR3 is TGCGCCAGCAGCTCGAGGACAGGGGTAAATGAGCAGTTCTTC. Translation: CASSSRTGVNEQFF. This chain connects TRBV5-1 to TRBJ2-1; 9 bases are shared with TRBD1. The CDR3 consists of 14 residues. V lost 3 bases and J lost 7; bases outside the gene matches: 5. Germline V gene sequence: CDR1 SGHRS, CDR2 YFSETQ.